Listed below are T cell receptor beta chains from one sample, sequenced in a study of blood T cell repertoires in COVID-19. Data came from immunoSEQ multiplex PCR; TCRdb stores just in-frame clones and leaves some out. Of some 70,000 clones detected, over 75% appear once; the ten largest clones hold about 2.9%. Sequencing input: peripheral blood. All receptors derive from an older man with active or convalescent COVID-19. The CDR3 runs from the conserved cysteine through the conserved F or W. D genes are given only for firm matches. Expanded clones get a size class; other rows say once, few or many, or leave the size out.

d_gene: -
len: 14
abundance: -
v_gene: TRBV7-2
j_gene: TRBJ2-7
CDR3nt: TGTGCCAGCAGTACCGACTATCCCCCCTACGAGCAGTGCTTC
CDR3aa: CASSTDYPPYEQCF

d_gene: -
len: 15
abundance: -
v_gene: TRBV21-1
j_gene: TRBJ2-7
CDR3nt: TGTGCCAGCACCAAAAGCGGACAGGGGCCCCACGAGCAGTACTTC
CDR3aa: CASTKSGQGPHEQYF

d_gene: TRBD1
len: 14
abundance: few
v_gene: TRBV5-1
j_gene: TRBJ1-2
CDR3nt: TGCGCCAGCAGCTTTGGGACAGCCAACTATGGCTACACCTTC
CDR3aa: CASSFGTANYGYTF

d_gene: TRBD1
len: 13
abundance: -
v_gene: TRBV19
j_gene: TRBJ1-5
CDR3nt: TGTGCCAGTAGTGGGACAGGCGGGCAGCCCCAGCATTTT
CDR3aa: CASSGTGGQPQHF

d_gene: TRBD1
len: 13
abundance: -
v_gene: TRBV6-5
j_gene: TRBJ1-1
CDR3nt: TGTGCCAGCAGCGACGACAGGGACACTGAAGCTTTCTTT
CDR3aa: CASSDDRDTEAFF

d_gene: -
len: 12
abundance: -
v_gene: TRBV6-5
j_gene: TRBJ2-1
CDR3nt: TGTGCCAGCGGGGGCTCTGGGGATGAGCAGTTCTTC
CDR3aa: CASGGSGDEQFF

d_gene: TRBD2
len: 14
abundance: -
v_gene: TRBV2
j_gene: TRBJ2-7
CDR3nt: TGTGCCAGCAATCGACTAGCGGGAGGGGGGGAGCAGTACTTC
CDR3aa: CASNRLAGGGEQYF

d_gene: -
len: 15
abundance: -
v_gene: TRBV12-1
j_gene: TRBJ2-7
CDR3nt: TGTGCCAGCAGCCCATGGACTACCCCCGACTACGAGCAGTACTTC
CDR3aa: CASSPWTTPDYEQYF

d_gene: TRBD2
len: 18
abundance: -
v_gene: TRBV7-7
j_gene: TRBJ2-2
CDR3nt: TGTGCCAGCAGCGCAACCCCCCTAGCGGGGGGAAACACCGGGGAGCTGTTTTTT
CDR3aa: CASSATPLAGGNTGELFF

d_gene: TRBD2
len: 13
abundance: -
v_gene: TRBV19
j_gene: TRBJ2-7
CDR3nt: TGTGCCAGTAGTATCACTAGCGATAACGAGCAGTACTTC
CDR3aa: CASSITSDNEQYF

d_gene: -
len: 14
abundance: -
v_gene: TRBV7-8
j_gene: TRBJ1-5
CDR3nt: TGTGCCAGCAGCTTATCGGGGTTTAATCAGCCCCAGCATTTT
CDR3aa: CASSLSGFNQPQHF

d_gene: -
len: 14
abundance: -
v_gene: TRBV20-1
j_gene: TRBJ2-1
CDR3nt: TGCAGTGCTAGTAGGGGGGGCTCCTACAATGAGCAGTTCTTC
CDR3aa: CSASRGGSYNEQFF

d_gene: -
len: 12
abundance: -
v_gene: TRBV12-3/TRBV12-4
j_gene: TRBJ1-4
CDR3nt: TGTGCCAGCAGTCCCCAGGGAGAAAAACTGTTTTTT
CDR3aa: CASSPQGEKLFF

d_gene: -
len: 16
abundance: -
v_gene: TRBV5-1
j_gene: TRBJ2-3
CDR3nt: TGCGCCAGCAGCCCGAGGACTCGGCAACGCACAGATACGCAGTATTTT
CDR3aa: CASSPRTRQRTDTQYF

d_gene: -
len: 13
abundance: -
v_gene: TRBV3-1/TRBV3-2
j_gene: TRBJ1-2
CDR3nt: TGTGCCAGCAGTCTCGCGGGGGGCTATGGCTACACCTTC
CDR3aa: CASSLAGGYGYTF

d_gene: TRBD1
len: 18
abundance: -
v_gene: TRBV28
j_gene: TRBJ1-1
CDR3nt: TGTGCCAGCAGTTTACCATCAAGTGCAGGGGGACGGAACACTGAAGCTTTCTTT
CDR3aa: CASSLPSSAGGRNTEAFF

d_gene: -
len: 14
abundance: few
v_gene: TRBV3-1/TRBV3-2
j_gene: TRBJ2-7
CDR3nt: TGTGCCAGCAGCCGTCAAGCGGCCTCCTACGAGCAGTACTTC
CDR3aa: CASSRQAASYEQYF

d_gene: -
len: 14
abundance: -
v_gene: TRBV19
j_gene: TRBJ2-2
CDR3nt: TGTGCCAGTAGCCAACAGGGGGGGACCGGGGAGCTGTTTTTT
CDR3aa: CASSQQGGTGELFF

d_gene: TRBD1
len: 16
abundance: -
v_gene: TRBV19
j_gene: TRBJ1-3
CDR3nt: TGTGCCAGTAGGAGCCAGAGGACAGGGCCTGGAAACACCATATATTTT
CDR3aa: CASRSQRTGPGNTIYF

d_gene: TRBD2
len: 14
abundance: -
v_gene: TRBV6-2/TRBV6-3
j_gene: TRBJ2-5
CDR3nt: TGTGCCAGCGGCCAGACTAGCGTGGAAGAGACCCAGTACTTC
CDR3aa: CASGQTSVEETQYF

d_gene: TRBD1
len: 15
abundance: -
v_gene: TRBV29-1
j_gene: TRBJ2-7
CDR3nt: TGCAGCGTTGAAAAAACGGGGACAGGGACCTACGAGCAGTACTTC
CDR3aa: CSVEKTGTGTYEQYF

d_gene: TRBD1
len: 15
abundance: -
v_gene: TRBV3-1/TRBV3-2
j_gene: TRBJ2-5
CDR3nt: TGTGCCAGCAGCCAAGGGACAGGGCGCCGGCAGACCCAGTACTTC
CDR3aa: CASSQGTGRRQTQYF

d_gene: -
len: 13
abundance: -
v_gene: TRBV30
j_gene: TRBJ1-1
CDR3nt: TGTGCCTGGAGTGGGGGCCTGATGGGTGAAGCTTTCTTT
CDR3aa: CAWSGGLMGEAFF

d_gene: -
len: 12
abundance: -
v_gene: TRBV6-2/TRBV6-3
j_gene: TRBJ2-5
CDR3nt: TGTGCCAGCAGTTTTGGGGGCGCGACCCAGTACTTC
CDR3aa: CASSFGGATQYF

d_gene: TRBD2
len: 17
abundance: -
v_gene: TRBV5-1
j_gene: TRBJ2-1
CDR3nt: TGCGCCAGCAGCTTGGCACCTAGCGGGAGGCCTTACAATGAGCAGTTCTTC
CDR3aa: CASSLAPSGRPYNEQFF

d_gene: TRBD1
len: 12
abundance: -
v_gene: TRBV7-9
j_gene: TRBJ1-5
CDR3nt: TGTGCCAGCAGCTTAGGGGGGACAGGCCTGCATTTT
CDR3aa: CASSLGGTGLHF

d_gene: TRBD1
len: 16
abundance: -
v_gene: TRBV28
j_gene: TRBJ1-5
CDR3nt: TGTGCCAGCAGCCCCGACAGGGCTTATAGCAATCAGCCCCAGCATTTT
CDR3aa: CASSPDRAYSNQPQHF

d_gene: TRBD2
len: 16
abundance: -
v_gene: TRBV5-4
j_gene: TRBJ2-1
CDR3nt: TGTGCCAGCAGCTTTATACTAGCGGGGGCCTACAATGAGCAGTTCTTC
CDR3aa: CASSFILAGAYNEQFF

d_gene: -
len: 13
abundance: -
v_gene: TRBV15
j_gene: TRBJ1-4
CDR3nt: TGTGCCACCAGCAGAGATCAGGGGAGAAAACTGTTTTTT
CDR3aa: CATSRDQGRKLFF

d_gene: TRBD1
len: 13
abundance: few
v_gene: TRBV19
j_gene: TRBJ2-3
CDR3nt: TGTGCCAGTGGGGACAGGGGAGAAGATACGCAGTATTTT
CDR3aa: CASGDRGEDTQYF

d_gene: -
len: 13
abundance: -
v_gene: TRBV10-3
j_gene: TRBJ2-1
CDR3nt: TGTGCCATCCGAGACGGTCGGGGCAATGAGCAGTTCTTC
CDR3aa: CAIRDGRGNEQFF

d_gene: -
len: 13
abundance: -
v_gene: TRBV28
j_gene: TRBJ1-1
CDR3nt: TGTGCCAGCAGGAGGACACAGAACACTGAAGCTTTCTTT
CDR3aa: CASRRTQNTEAFF

d_gene: TRBD1
len: 17
abundance: -
v_gene: TRBV28
j_gene: TRBJ1-5
CDR3nt: TGTGCCAGCAGTGTAAACTTGGGACAGGGCCCCGTTCGACCCCAGCATTTT
CDR3aa: CASSVNLGQGPVRPQHF

d_gene: -
len: 15
abundance: -
v_gene: TRBV19
j_gene: TRBJ1-3
CDR3nt: TGTGCCAGTAGTGCCCGGACTAGGGGAGGAAACACCATATATTTT
CDR3aa: CASSARTRGGNTIYF

d_gene: TRBD2
len: 19
abundance: -
v_gene: TRBV3-1/TRBV3-2
j_gene: TRBJ2-1
CDR3nt: TGTGCCAGCAGCCAAGACGCGGCGGGGGTCTTCAGCTCCTACAATGAGCAGTTCTTC
CDR3aa: CASSQDAAGVFSSYNEQFF

d_gene: -
len: 14
abundance: -
v_gene: TRBV3-1/TRBV3-2
j_gene: TRBJ1-4
CDR3nt: TGTGCCAGCAGCCACAGGGGCCCGGGCGAAAAACTGTTTTTT
CDR3aa: CASSHRGPGEKLFF

d_gene: TRBD1
len: 14
abundance: -
v_gene: TRBV4-1
j_gene: TRBJ1-4
CDR3nt: TGCGCCAGCAGCCCACGGACAGGGCCTGAAAAACTGTTTTTT
CDR3aa: CASSPRTGPEKLFF

d_gene: TRBD2
len: 16
abundance: -
v_gene: TRBV19
j_gene: TRBJ2-4
CDR3nt: TGTGCCAGTAGTACCTACCCAGCGGGAGGGGGCCACATTCAGTACTTC
CDR3aa: CASSTYPAGGGHIQYF

d_gene: TRBD1
len: 13
abundance: -
v_gene: TRBV12-3/TRBV12-4
j_gene: TRBJ1-5
CDR3nt: TGTGCCAGCAGACAGGGGTTCAATCAGCCCCAGCATTTT
CDR3aa: CASRQGFNQPQHF

d_gene: TRBD1
len: 14
abundance: once
v_gene: TRBV20-1
j_gene: TRBJ1-1
CDR3nt: TGCAGTGCTAGTATTGCAGGGGGTCACACTGAAGCTTTCTTT
CDR3aa: CSASIAGGHTEAFF

d_gene: TRBD2
len: 14
abundance: -
v_gene: TRBV5-4
j_gene: TRBJ2-3
CDR3nt: TGTGCCAGCAGCTTTGGGAGGGGCTCAGATACGCAGTATTTT
CDR3aa: CASSFGRGSDTQYF

d_gene: -
len: 16
abundance: -
v_gene: TRBV2
j_gene: TRBJ2-7
CDR3nt: TGTGCCAGCAGTGAGGGAGTAGACCGGCGATTGAGCGAGCAGTACTTC
CDR3aa: CASSEGVDRRLSEQYF

d_gene: -
len: 14
abundance: -
v_gene: TRBV3-1/TRBV3-2
j_gene: TRBJ2-7
CDR3nt: TGTGCCAGCAGCCAAGACAGGGCACCCTACGAGCAGTACTTC
CDR3aa: CASSQDRAPYEQYF

d_gene: -
len: 15
abundance: once
v_gene: TRBV28
j_gene: TRBJ1-5
CDR3nt: TGTGCCAGCAGTTTAGGCGGGACGGGTCGACAGCCCCAGCATTTT
CDR3aa: CASSLGGTGRQPQHF

d_gene: -
len: 14
abundance: -
v_gene: TRBV28
j_gene: TRBJ2-7
CDR3nt: TGTGCCAGCAGCCTAACCCCACTAGACTCCGGGCAGTACTTC
CDR3aa: CASSLTPLDSGQYF

d_gene: TRBD2
len: 15
abundance: -
v_gene: TRBV6-6
j_gene: TRBJ2-3
CDR3nt: TGTGCCAGCAGAGCTAGCGGGGGGGCTCGGGATACGCAGTATTTT
CDR3aa: CASRASGGARDTQYF

d_gene: -
len: 13
abundance: -
v_gene: TRBV2
j_gene: TRBJ1-1
CDR3nt: TGTGCCAGCAGTGTTGGCAGGGAGGGAAAAGCTTTCTTT
CDR3aa: CASSVGREGKAFF

d_gene: TRBD1
len: 16
abundance: -
v_gene: TRBV13
j_gene: TRBJ1-3
CDR3nt: TGTGCCAGCAGCAAGGGACAGGGACCGGCTGGAAACACCATATATTTT
CDR3aa: CASSKGQGPAGNTIYF

d_gene: -
len: 12
abundance: -
v_gene: TRBV9
j_gene: TRBJ2-5
CDR3nt: TGTGCCAGCAGCCTCCCTCGGGAGACCCAGTACTTC
CDR3aa: CASSLPRETQYF

d_gene: TRBD1
len: 14
abundance: once
v_gene: TRBV10-2
j_gene: TRBJ2-2
CDR3nt: TGCGCCAGCAGTCCCGGGACAGTCGTAGGGGAGCTGTTTTTT
CDR3aa: CASSPGTVVGELFF

d_gene: TRBD2
len: 17
abundance: -
v_gene: TRBV10-1
j_gene: TRBJ2-1
CDR3nt: TGCGCCAGCAGTGACCCTAAGCCGGGACTAGGAGAGGATGAGCAGTTCTTC
CDR3aa: CASSDPKPGLGEDEQFF

d_gene: -
len: 15
abundance: -
v_gene: TRBV10-2
j_gene: TRBJ1-1
CDR3nt: TGCGCCAGCAGTAGTAGGCAGGGGACGAACACTGAAGCTTTCTTT
CDR3aa: CASSSRQGTNTEAFF

d_gene: -
len: 17
abundance: -
v_gene: TRBV4-1
j_gene: TRBJ1-6
CDR3nt: TGCGCCAGCAGCCAAGATCGTGGAGGGAGTCAGGATTCACCCCTCCACTTT
CDR3aa: CASSQDRGGSQDSPLHF

d_gene: -
len: 13
abundance: once
v_gene: TRBV4-2
j_gene: TRBJ1-1
CDR3nt: TGTGCCAGCAGCCCGGACCCGCGGGCTGAAGCTTTCTTT
CDR3aa: CASSPDPRAEAFF

d_gene: -
len: 15
abundance: once
v_gene: TRBV10-3
j_gene: TRBJ1-6
CDR3nt: TGTGCCATTAACCAGGGCGGCGATTATAATTCACCCCTCCACTTT
CDR3aa: CAINQGGDYNSPLHF